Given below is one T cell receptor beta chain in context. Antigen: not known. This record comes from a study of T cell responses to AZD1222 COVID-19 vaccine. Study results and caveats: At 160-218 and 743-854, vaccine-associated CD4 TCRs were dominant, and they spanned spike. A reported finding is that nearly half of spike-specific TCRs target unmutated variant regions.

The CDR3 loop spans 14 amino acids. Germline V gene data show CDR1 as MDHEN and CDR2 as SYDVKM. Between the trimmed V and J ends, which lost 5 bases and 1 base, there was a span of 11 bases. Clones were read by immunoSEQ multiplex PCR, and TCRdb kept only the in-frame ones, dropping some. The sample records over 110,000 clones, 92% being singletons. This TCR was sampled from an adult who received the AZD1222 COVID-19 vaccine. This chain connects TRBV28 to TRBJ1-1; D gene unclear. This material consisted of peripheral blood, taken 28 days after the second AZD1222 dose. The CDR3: CASSTLLGNTEAFF. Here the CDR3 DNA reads TGTGCCAGCAGTACCCTCCTGGGGAACACTGAAGCTTTCTTT.